The entry below gives a single T cell receptor beta chain sequence along with its context. Its antigen remains unidentified. Via MiXCR, TCRdb re-called the 5' RACE reads, giving one row per CDR3 protein. The table has 200,000 to 300,000 distinct CDR3 sequences, approximately 10% seen once. V shed 2 bases and J shed 5 bases, with 13 bases lying between them. Germline CDR1 and CDR2: LNHDA and SQIVND (reference sequence). This CDR3 has 15 amino acids. The data are from a study of identical twins. Findings of the study overall: In cord blood, abundant beta clonotypes had fewer insertions; memory showed no trend.

The TCR sequence derives from a man over 45 in good health. Input material: memory T cells sorted from blood. V and J are TRBV19 and TRBJ1-5; D possibly corresponds to TRBD1 (6 bases). The CDR3 here is CASSIFGGRHQPQHF. The CDR3, as DNA: TGTGCCAGTAGTATATTTGGGGGGCGGCATCAGCCCCAGCATTTT.